This TCR beta chain was retrieved from a study of blood T cell repertoires in COVID-19. Original methodology: The assay estimated nucleated cells by amplifying reference gene primers. The assay was immunoSEQ multiplex PCR, and TCRdb's table has in-frame clones only and misses some. The V and J calls and the clone size are those of that table, but D and trimming were determined from the DNA. The repertoire consists of 200,000 to 250,000 clones, with 80% to 90% occurring once and the leading ten covering approximately 3.5%. Study members were between about 18 and 100 years old and lived in 24 US regions. Assignments of participants to cohorts depended upon their own reported clinical history. Within 2 weeks of study entry, exposed participants had contacted a PCR-confirmed or clinician-diagnosed COVID-19 case. Per the germline V gene, CDR1 is SGHRS and CDR2 is YFSETQ. The CDR3 is 12 amino acids. V lost 4 bases to trimming and J lost 7 bases, with 8 bases between them.

The chain uses TRBV5-1 and TRBJ1-4; D unclear. Sequenced: PBMCs or T cells enriched from blood (not recorded which). The clonotype was recovered from a woman in her 30s who had been exposed to COVID-19. CDR3: CASSPPSEKLFF. The DNA of the CDR3 is TGCGCCAGCAGCCCCCCGTCTGAAAAACTGTTTTTT.